This is a list of T cell receptor beta chains from one sample in a study of T cells in Graves' hyperthyroidism and ophthalmopathy. TCRdb recomputed calls from the multiplex PCR reads with MiXCR, one row per CDR3 protein. This table has a few hundred thousand distinct CDR3 sequences, more than 15% appearing once. Sequenced input: blood. These receptors all stem from a woman younger than 35 with Graves' hyperthyroidism that later progressed to Graves' ophthalmopathy. Both conserved end residues are part of each CDR3. D genes are given only for firm matches. Size is stated for part of the rows, as once, few or many counts, or as a class when the clone is expanded.

j_call: TRBJ1-2
d_call: NA
v_call: TRBV28
clone_size: many
cdr3_nt: TGTGCCAGCCAGGATGTGTTGGGCGGCTACACCTTC
cdr3_aa: CASQDVLGGYTF

j_call: TRBJ2-7
d_call: NA
v_call: TRBV11-2
clone_size: NA
cdr3_nt: TGTGCCAGCAGCCAATCAACTACCTACGAGCAGTACTTC
cdr3_aa: CASSQSTTYEQYF

j_call: TRBJ2-5
d_call: NA
v_call: TRBV28
clone_size: many
cdr3_nt: TGTGCCAGCAGCCTACTTTTAGGGGGCCAAGAGACCCAGTACTTC
cdr3_aa: CASSLLLGGQETQYF

j_call: TRBJ2-1
d_call: NA
v_call: TRBV6-5
clone_size: NA
cdr3_nt: TGTGCCAGCAGTTACACGACCCTACATGGGGTAACCAATGAGCAGTTCTTC
cdr3_aa: CASSYTTLHGVTNEQFF

j_call: TRBJ2-1
d_call: TRBD2
v_call: TRBV7-9
clone_size: many
cdr3_nt: TGTGCCAGCAGCTTAGAGGGGACTAGCGGGAAGGTTGAGCAGTTCTTC
cdr3_aa: CASSLEGTSGKVEQFF

j_call: TRBJ1-4
d_call: NA
v_call: TRBV9
clone_size: NA
cdr3_nt: TGTGCCAGCAGCCAGAGGGGTGCAACTAATGAAAAACTGTTTTTT
cdr3_aa: CASSQRGATNEKLFF

j_call: TRBJ2-5
d_call: NA
v_call: TRBV6-1
clone_size: NA
cdr3_nt: TGTGCCAGCAGTGATAGGACGCAAGAGGCCCAGTACTTC
cdr3_aa: CASSDRTQEAQYF

j_call: TRBJ1-4
d_call: NA
v_call: TRBV14
clone_size: NA
cdr3_nt: TGTGCCAGCAGCCAAACGGGACGGGTCGAAAAACTGTTTTTT
cdr3_aa: CASSQTGRVEKLFF

j_call: TRBJ1-2
d_call: TRBD1
v_call: TRBV5-6
clone_size: many
cdr3_nt: TGTGCCAGCAACGGACAGGGAAGAGACTATGGCTACACCTTC
cdr3_aa: CASNGQGRDYGYTF

j_call: TRBJ2-5
d_call: NA
v_call: TRBV6-4
clone_size: many
cdr3_nt: TGTGCCAGCAGTGTCCAGCCGCAAGAGACCCAGTACTTC
cdr3_aa: CASSVQPQETQYF

j_call: TRBJ2-7
d_call: TRBD1
v_call: TRBV5-4
clone_size: NA
cdr3_nt: TGTGCCAGCAGCCCCCCCGGACAGGGGCCGTCCTACGAGCTGTACTTC
cdr3_aa: CASSPPGQGPSYELYF

j_call: TRBJ1-1
d_call: NA
v_call: TRBV3-1
clone_size: many
cdr3_nt: TGTGCCAGCAGCCAAGATCCCCAGGATCTCATGAACACTGAAGCTTTCTTT
cdr3_aa: CASSQDPQDLMNTEAFF

j_call: TRBJ1-1
d_call: NA
v_call: TRBV10-3
clone_size: few
cdr3_nt: TGTGCCATCAGTGAGTCTATAACCGGGGGGAACACTGAAGCTTTCTTT
cdr3_aa: CAISESITGGNTEAFF

j_call: TRBJ2-7
d_call: TRBD1
v_call: TRBV5-1
clone_size: NA
cdr3_nt: TGCGCCAGCAGCCTCCGAGGGACAGGGATCTACGAGCAGTACTTC
cdr3_aa: CASSLRGTGIYEQYF

j_call: TRBJ1-5
d_call: NA
v_call: TRBV12-3/TRBV12-4
clone_size: many
cdr3_nt: TGTGCCAGCAGTTTGGGCAGGGCCAGTTATAGCAATCAGCCCCAGCATTTT
cdr3_aa: CASSLGRASYSNQPQHF

j_call: TRBJ2-2
d_call: TRBD2
v_call: TRBV19
clone_size: NA
cdr3_nt: TGTGCCAGTAGTACGAACCCTAGCGGGAGGGGCACCGGGGAGCTGTTTTTT
cdr3_aa: CASSTNPSGRGTGELFF

j_call: TRBJ2-5
d_call: NA
v_call: TRBV28
clone_size: many
cdr3_nt: TGTGCCAGCACCCTAAAGGTTAGCCAAGAGACCCAGTACTTC
cdr3_aa: CASTLKVSQETQYF

j_call: TRBJ2-7
d_call: NA
v_call: TRBV5-1
clone_size: many
cdr3_nt: TGCGCCAGCAGCCAGGGGCCTACAGGGAGCCTCGAGCAGTACTTC
cdr3_aa: CASSQGPTGSLEQYF

j_call: TRBJ2-7
d_call: NA
v_call: TRBV28
clone_size: many
cdr3_nt: TGTGCCAGCAGTTTAAGGCACTTGACCTACGAGCAGTACTTC
cdr3_aa: CASSLRHLTYEQYF

j_call: TRBJ2-2
d_call: NA
v_call: TRBV27
clone_size: many
cdr3_nt: TGTGCCAGCAGTTTATCCCAGTCCCCCGTAAGACAGACGACCGGGGAGCTGTTTTTT
cdr3_aa: CASSLSQSPVRQTTGELFF

j_call: TRBJ2-7
d_call: NA
v_call: TRBV9
clone_size: NA
cdr3_nt: TGTGCCAGCAGCTCACTGTATAACGAGCAGTACTTC
cdr3_aa: CASSSLYNEQYF

j_call: TRBJ2-3
d_call: TRBD1
v_call: TRBV6-1
clone_size: few
cdr3_nt: TGTGCCAGCAGAAATGGGACAGGGCTCGTGGATACGCAGTATTTT
cdr3_aa: CASRNGTGLVDTQYF

j_call: TRBJ1-5
d_call: NA
v_call: TRBV9
clone_size: few
cdr3_nt: TGTGCCAGCAGGAGTGGATTCAATCAGCCCCAGCATTTT
cdr3_aa: CASRSGFNQPQHF

j_call: TRBJ1-1
d_call: TRBD1
v_call: TRBV19
clone_size: NA
cdr3_nt: TGTGCCAGTAGTATTGCAGGGGGTTTTGACACTGAAGCTTTCTTT
cdr3_aa: CASSIAGGFDTEAFF

j_call: TRBJ1-5
d_call: NA
v_call: TRBV27
clone_size: few
cdr3_nt: TGTGCCAGCCGGGCAGCTCCTAATCAGCCCCAGCATTTT
cdr3_aa: CASRAAPNQPQHF

j_call: TRBJ2-7
d_call: NA
v_call: TRBV11-2
clone_size: many
cdr3_nt: TGTGCCAGCAGCTTAGAAACGCCTAGCGTCTACGAGCAGTACTTC
cdr3_aa: CASSLETPSVYEQYF

j_call: TRBJ2-7
d_call: NA
v_call: TRBV7-2
clone_size: NA
cdr3_nt: TGTGCCAGCAGCTTATTCAAAGGGGGCTACGAGCAGTACTTC
cdr3_aa: CASSLFKGGYEQYF

j_call: TRBJ1-1
d_call: NA
v_call: TRBV7-2
clone_size: many
cdr3_nt: TGTGCCAGCAGCTTAGCGCCTCAGCGAGCCCCCACTGAAGCTTTCTTT
cdr3_aa: CASSLAPQRAPTEAFF

j_call: TRBJ2-1
d_call: TRBD2
v_call: TRBV20-1
clone_size: NA
cdr3_nt: TGCAGTGCTCAGCCCGGGACTAGCGGCTACAATGAGCAGTTCTTC
cdr3_aa: CSAQPGTSGYNEQFF

j_call: TRBJ2-5
d_call: TRBD2
v_call: TRBV5-1
clone_size: many
cdr3_nt: TGCGCCAGCAGCTTGGCCCTACTAGCGTTCCAAGAGACCCAGTACTTC
cdr3_aa: CASSLALLAFQETQYF

j_call: TRBJ1-6
d_call: NA
v_call: TRBV6-2/TRBV6-3
clone_size: few
cdr3_nt: TGTGCCAGCAGCTACGGGACACCATATAATTCACCCCTCCACTTT
cdr3_aa: CASSYGTPYNSPLHF

j_call: TRBJ2-1
d_call: NA
v_call: TRBV7-8
clone_size: few
cdr3_nt: TGTGCCAGCAGCTTTTTGGGGGGCGCCTCCTACAATGAGCAGTTCTTC
cdr3_aa: CASSFLGGASYNEQFF

j_call: TRBJ2-1
d_call: TRBD2
v_call: TRBV15
clone_size: NA
cdr3_nt: TGTGCCACCAGCAGAGATGATAATAGCGGGAACTACAATGAGCAGTTCTTC
cdr3_aa: CATSRDDNSGNYNEQFF

j_call: TRBJ2-1
d_call: NA
v_call: TRBV19
clone_size: NA
cdr3_nt: TGTGCCAGTAGTATAGATTGGCGGGATTCCTACAATGAGCAGTTCTTC
cdr3_aa: CASSIDWRDSYNEQFF

j_call: TRBJ1-2
d_call: NA
v_call: TRBV5-1
clone_size: few
cdr3_nt: TGCGCCAGCAGGGCTGGAGGTGGCGACTACACCTTC
cdr3_aa: CASRAGGGDYTF

j_call: TRBJ2-3
d_call: NA
v_call: TRBV10-1
clone_size: NA
cdr3_nt: TGCGCCAGCAGTGAAGTAGGTTCTCTCACAGATACGCAGTATTTT
cdr3_aa: CASSEVGSLTDTQYF

j_call: TRBJ1-1
d_call: TRBD1
v_call: TRBV12-3/TRBV12-4
clone_size: many
cdr3_nt: TGTGCCAGCAGTTTAGTCAGGGGGCGGTCGGAAGCTTTCTTT
cdr3_aa: CASSLVRGRSEAFF

j_call: TRBJ1-1
d_call: NA
v_call: TRBV6-2/TRBV6-3
clone_size: many
cdr3_nt: TGTGCCAGCAGTTACAACCAGGGTGGAAGGGCTTTCTTT
cdr3_aa: CASSYNQGGRAFF

j_call: TRBJ2-7
d_call: NA
v_call: TRBV10-2
clone_size: NA
cdr3_nt: TGCGCCAGCAGTGCCGACCCCCTGCAATCGCACGAGCAGTACTTC
cdr3_aa: CASSADPLQSHEQYF

j_call: TRBJ2-7
d_call: NA
v_call: TRBV7-9
clone_size: many
cdr3_nt: TGTGCCAGCAGCTCGGACAGAGAGTACGAGCAGTACTTC
cdr3_aa: CASSSDREYEQYF

j_call: TRBJ2-1
d_call: TRBD2
v_call: TRBV27
clone_size: NA
cdr3_nt: TGTGCCAGCAGTTTCGACGGGAGGAACCACAATGAGCAGTTCTTC
cdr3_aa: CASSFDGRNHNEQFF

j_call: TRBJ1-4
d_call: TRBD1
v_call: TRBV6-2/TRBV6-3
clone_size: NA
cdr3_nt: TGTGCCAGCAGTTGGACAGGCGTAACTAATGAAAAACTGTTTTTT
cdr3_aa: CASSWTGVTNEKLFF

j_call: TRBJ2-1
d_call: NA
v_call: TRBV9
clone_size: many
cdr3_nt: TGTGCCAGCAGCGATGGGGGGTCCTACAATGAGCAGTTCTTC
cdr3_aa: CASSDGGSYNEQFF

j_call: TRBJ2-7
d_call: TRBD2
v_call: TRBV29-1
clone_size: NA
cdr3_nt: TGCAGCGCGCTGTCCGGGACTAGCTCCTACGAGCAGTACTTC
cdr3_aa: CSALSGTSSYEQYF

j_call: TRBJ2-1
d_call: TRBD2
v_call: TRBV19
clone_size: NA
cdr3_nt: TGTGCCAGTACTACGGTGCGGGGGGCCTACAATGAGCAGTTCTTC
cdr3_aa: CASTTVRGAYNEQFF

j_call: TRBJ2-3
d_call: NA
v_call: TRBV28
clone_size: few
cdr3_nt: TGTGCCAGCAGCCCCTTAGCTGGGTTGGCAGATACGCAGTATTTT
cdr3_aa: CASSPLAGLADTQYF

j_call: TRBJ2-1
d_call: TRBD2
v_call: TRBV27
clone_size: many
cdr3_nt: TGTGCCAGCAGTGACGTTTCCGGGACTAGTCGCCGAGTATCCTACAATGAGCAGTTCTTC
cdr3_aa: CASSDVSGTSRRVSYNEQFF

j_call: TRBJ2-1
d_call: NA
v_call: TRBV24-1
clone_size: NA
cdr3_nt: TGTGCCACCAGTGACATTGGGACTCGCAGTGAGCAGTTCTTC
cdr3_aa: CATSDIGTRSEQFF

j_call: TRBJ2-1
d_call: TRBD2
v_call: TRBV2
clone_size: many
cdr3_nt: TGTGCCAGCAGTGAAAGGGGACTAGCGGGAGTGGAGCAGTTCTTC
cdr3_aa: CASSERGLAGVEQFF

j_call: TRBJ2-7
d_call: NA
v_call: TRBV7-9
clone_size: NA
cdr3_nt: TGTGCCAGCAGCCTATATGACGAGCAGTACTTC
cdr3_aa: CASSLYDEQYF

j_call: TRBJ2-3
d_call: NA
v_call: TRBV28
clone_size: NA
cdr3_nt: TGTGCCAGCAGTTTCGGGGGAACGGGCACAGATACGCAGTATTTT
cdr3_aa: CASSFGGTGTDTQYF

j_call: TRBJ2-6
d_call: TRBD2
v_call: TRBV9
clone_size: once
cdr3_nt: TGTGCCAGCAGCGTAGGGGGGGGAGCTGGGGCCAACGTCCTGACTTTC
cdr3_aa: CASSVGGGAGANVLTF

j_call: TRBJ2-1
d_call: TRBD2
v_call: TRBV5-1
clone_size: NA
cdr3_nt: TGCGCCAGCAGCCAGGGTTCTAGCGGAGTATACAATGAGCAGTTCTTC
cdr3_aa: CASSQGSSGVYNEQFF

j_call: TRBJ1-6
d_call: NA
v_call: TRBV27
clone_size: many
cdr3_nt: TGTGCCAGCAGCGCCCAGGGACGTTCACCCCTCCACTTT
cdr3_aa: CASSAQGRSPLHF

j_call: TRBJ1-1
d_call: NA
v_call: TRBV5-6
clone_size: NA
cdr3_nt: TGTGCCAGCAGATTATCGGGGAAAAACACTGAAGCTTTCTTT
cdr3_aa: CASRLSGKNTEAFF

j_call: TRBJ2-2
d_call: NA
v_call: TRBV9
clone_size: few
cdr3_nt: TGTGCCAGCAGCGTAGATGCCGGGGAGCTGTTTTTT
cdr3_aa: CASSVDAGELFF

j_call: TRBJ2-3
d_call: NA
v_call: TRBV6-1
clone_size: few
cdr3_nt: TGTGCCAGCAGTTCGGGACTTACTACGCAGTATTTT
cdr3_aa: CASSSGLTTQYF

j_call: TRBJ2-1
d_call: TRBD2
v_call: TRBV6-1
clone_size: few
cdr3_nt: TGTGCCAGCAGTCCCACTAGCGAACCTTACAATGAGCAGTTCTTC
cdr3_aa: CASSPTSEPYNEQFF

j_call: TRBJ2-1
d_call: NA
v_call: TRBV14
clone_size: NA
cdr3_nt: TGTGCCAGCAGCCAGGCACGGACGTACAATGAGCAGTTCTTC
cdr3_aa: CASSQARTYNEQFF